A single sample gave rise to the 8 T cell receptor beta chains below, sequenced in a study of cytomegalovirus exposure and HLA in healthy donors. Both 60 Vbeta primers and 13 Jbeta primers went into the PCR. Profiled with immunoSEQ multiplex PCR; TCRdb holds only in-frame clones, not every one. In the table there are about 31,000 clones, just under 90% of which are singletons. Sequences were obtained from PBMCs. The receptors here all came from a boy aged 5-17 years in good health and CMV-seronegative.

This clone has a handful of counts. V usage is TRBV5-1 and J usage is TRBJ2-1, with TRBD2 matching over 8 bases. The CDR3 covers 16 residues. Germline CDR1 and CDR2: SGHRS and YFSETQ. V was clipped by 0 bases and J by 2 bases; unmatched bases: 4. CDR3 nucleotide sequence: TGCGCCAGCAGCTTGGAGCGGGGGTTACCCTACAATGAGCAGTTCTTC. Its translation is CASSLERGLPYNEQFF.

V usage is TRBV29-1 and J usage is TRBJ2-4, with a weak D call TRBD2 (6 bases). Germline V gene sequence: CDR1 SQVTM, CDR2 ANQGSEA. The germline V and J ends were trimmed by 2 bases and 3 bases, with 20 bases remaining between them. This CDR3 spans 17 amino acids. The CDR3 here is CSVEFYGDPGGKNIQYF. DNA for the CDR3: TGCAGCGTTGAATTCTATGGGGATCCCGGGGGCAAAAACATTCAGTACTTC.

The rearrangement joins TRBV29-1 to TRBJ2-3, with 7 bases fitting TRBD1. The CDR3 consists of 15 residues. CDR1 is SQVTM and CDR2 is ANQGSEA in the germline V gene. With V trimmed by 6 bases and J by 3 bases, 12 bases remained unmatched. The CDR3 DNA reads as TGCAGCGTCCGATTAGACAGGGTCAGTACAGATACGCAGTATTTT. Protein sequence: CSVRLDRVSTDTQYF.

This clone was picked up a small number of times. The V and J genes are TRBV4-3 and TRBJ1-4; tentatively, D is TRBD1 (6 bases). With 1 base removed from V and 0 bases from J, the gap between germline ends came to 18 bases. The CDR3 has 19 amino acids. From germline, CDR1 is LGHNA and CDR2 YSLEER. The chain's CDR3 is CASSQGFHRRQATNEKLFF. CDR3 in DNA: TGCGCCAGCAGCCAAGGTTTTCACAGGAGACAGGCAACTAATGAAAAACTGTTTTTT.

This clone was seen only once. The chain combines TRBV6-4 with TRBJ2-1, with 10 positions matching TRBD2. V lost 3 bases to trimming and J lost 6 bases; unmatched junction nucleotides: 2. The CDR3 extends over 14 amino acids. Germline V gene sequence: CDR1 MRHNA, CDR2 SNTAGT. CDR3 nucleotide sequence: TGTGCCAGCAGTGAAGCGGGGGGGCCCAATGAGCAGTTCTTC. Its protein product is CASSEAGGPNEQFF.

The rearrangement links TRBV11-3 to TRBJ2-1; the match to TRBD2 covers 9 bases. With 1 base clipped from V and 9 bases from J, the junction kept 4 bases outside the gene matches. The CDR3 extends over 14 amino acids. Germline CDR1 and CDR2: SGHNT and YENEEA. In nucleotides, the CDR3 is TGTGCCAGCAGCTTAGTGGCGGGGGGGTCTGAGCAGTTCTTC. Encoded protein: CASSLVAGGSEQFF.

By frequency in the sample, this clone is medium-sized (0.01 to 0.1%). This sequence joins TRBV5-6 and TRBJ1-6; the D gene is possibly TRBD1 (6 bases). The CDR3 has 13 residues. Trimming removed 6 bases from V and 8 bases from J, with 12 bases in between. Germline CDR1 and CDR2: SGHDT and YYEEEE. The CDR3 nucleotides read TGTGCCAGCATGACCAGGGGTTATTCACCCCTCCACTTT. Translating it yields CASMTRGYSPLHF.

The chain uses TRBV5-1 and TRBJ2-5; maybe TRBD1 (6 bases). There are 14 residues in the CDR3. Trimming removed 2 bases from V and 3 bases from J, with 11 bases in between. Per germline, CDR1 SGHRS and CDR2 YFSETQ. CDR3 loop: CASSLTGREETQYF. CDR3 coding DNA: TGCGCCAGCAGCTTAACAGGGAGAGAAGAGACCCAGTACTTC.